The subject of this entry is one T cell receptor (beta chain). This specimen belongs to a study of blood T cell repertoires in COVID-19. Trimming at V came to 0 bases and at J to 3 bases, leaving 4 bases not matched to a gene. CDR1 and CDR2 (germline): MNHEY, SVGAGI. This CDR3 contains 15 residues. Generated by immunoSEQ multiplex PCR, the TCRdb table keeps only in-frame clones and is missing some. The sample lists hundreds of thousands of clones, about 88% occurring once. The chain carries TRBV6-5 and TRBJ2-7; 8 bases align to TRBD2. The TCR sequence derives from a woman aged 40-49 years who had recovered from COVID-19. The sample was PBMCs or T cells enriched from blood (not recorded which). The CDR3 spells CASSYSASGYYEQYF. The CDR3 DNA reads TGTGCCAGCAGTTACTCGGCTAGCGGGTACTACGAGCAGTACTTC.